This T cell receptor (beta chain) emerged from a study of metastatic and nonmetastatic thyroid tumors. Study information: Repertoire comparisons spanned blood and tumor or nodule tissue from malignant and benign thyroid patients.

Study findings and constraints: As reported, TCR beta diversity in blood and tumor was significantly higher in malignant thyroid tumors than in benign nodules.

A word on this clone: Its matching antigen is unknown.

There were no patients who had received any treatment before thyroid surgery. In the original workflow: Across clinicopathological groups, CDR3 differences served as the basis for building a distant-metastasis classifier for papillary thyroid cancer. TCRdb re-called clones via MiXCR from the PCR reads. The V and J calls here are based on TCRdb, not the publication. The table has some 5,700 clones, 25% seen once. The CDR3 consists of 13 residues. Germline values: CDR1 SNHLY, CDR2 FYNNEI. Trimming left V 7 bases short and J 4 bases short, with 11 bases between. This sequence was found in a male donor with papillary thyroid cancer or a benign thyroid nodule (not recorded which). Some clones in this sample may be carry-over from other donors' samples. The sequencing sample was made of adjacent normal tissue. This chain uses TRBV2 with TRBJ1-3; possible D gene TRBD1, 6 bases. CDR3 sequence: CASTRDNGNTIYF. CDR3 coding DNA: TGTGCCAGCACCAGGGACAACGGAAACACCATATATTTT. Complete variable domain (other parts from reference TRBV2 and TRBJ1-3): EPEVTQTPSHQVTQMGQEVILRCVPISNHLYFYWYRQILGQKVEFLVSFYNNEISEKSEIFDDQFSVERPDGSNFTLKIRSTKLEDSAMYFCASTRDNGNTIYFGEGSWLTVV.